A selection of T cell receptor beta chains follows, all from one sample in a study of STAT5B mutations in CD4+ large granular lymphocyte leukemia. Produced via immunoSEQ multiplex PCR; TCRdb's table is partial and in-frame only. The table has approximately 30,000 clones, 68% seen once; the top ten hold 1.5% to 2%. The source material was CD4+ T cells from blood buffy coats. The receptors here all came from a human donor in good health. Each CDR3 is given with its conserved first and last residue. Fields, in order: V gene, D gene, CDR3 protein. D genes are given only for firm matches.

>TRBV13|-
CASSLGSLGIGNSPLHF
>TRBV2|-
CASSAIPNYEQYF
>TRBV18|TRBD2
CASSPPAGIRNEQFF
>TRBV29-1|-
CSVSRDPRGNTIYF
>TRBV10-3|-
CAISESGAEAFF
>TRBV5-1|TRBD2
CASSSGGGNPYNEQFF
>TRBV2|-
CASSVQKPLHF
>TRBV7-3|-
CASSPLPGNNEQYF
>TRBV15|-
CATSRVSTSYATNEKLFF
>TRBV11-2|-
CASSLGSGPNQPQHF
>TRBV7-6|TRBD1
CASSQMDRVGEQYF
>TRBV12-5|-
CASGIGQSSNQPQHF
>TRBV7-2|-
CASSLAGGSNQPQHF
>TRBV6-5|-
CASSVGGEFYGYTF
>TRBV5-1|-
CASSLGQSNTGELFF
>TRBV5-1|-
CASSLPGSYEKLFF
>TRBV5-1|-
CASSLVGAQGLGTEAFF
>TRBV5-1|-
CASSQGLNQPQHF
>TRBV7-9|TRBD2
CASSGGGPDTQYF
>TRBV2|-
CASSENLGQPQHF
>TRBV4-2|-
CASSPLGKVNTEAFF
>TRBV18|-
CASSLIGGRSYEQYF
>TRBV27|TRBD1
CASKPSGQIAYEQYF
>TRBV18|-
CASSLNTDTQYF
>TRBV7-9|TRBD1
CASSLQGAGVNTEAFF
>TRBV18|-
CASSPNGGPSNQPQHF
>TRBV12-5|TRBD1
CASGLGQGGGLGQPQHF
>TRBV12-5|-
CASGLALQGGYGYTF
>TRBV29-1|-
CSVQGTYEQYF
>TRBV28|-
CASSLFGGAHQPQHF
>TRBV2|-
CASSASAGNEQFF
>TRBV4-3|TRBD2
CASSQERLGGSSYNEQFF
>TRBV5-4|TRBD2
CASSLLAGGQDTQYF
>TRBV19|-
CASRLGNEKLFF
>TRBV7-2|-
CASSGQLISGNTIYF
>TRBV10-3|-
CATNRGGAVDMNTEAFF
>TRBV10-3|TRBD1
CAISVGQGSSPLHF
>TRBV28|-
CASSRIRGGAISYEQYF
>TRBV5-1|-
CASSLGAYEQYF
>TRBV29-1|-
CSVLLVENSPLHF
>TRBV29-1|TRBD2
CSVGLAWGSSYNEQFF
>TRBV7-2|-
CASRANRLEETQYF
>TRBV7-2|TRBD1
CASSLDRALSYEQYF
>TRBV7-2|TRBD1
CASSRSGQGTYEQYF
>TRBV6-1|TRBD1
CASNRGSSGNTIYF
>TRBV19|-
CASSRWNTGELFF
>TRBV6-6|-
CASSYLGASNQPQHF
>TRBV19|-
CASSTGEGYGYTF
>TRBV29-1|-
CSAKYRVAETQYF
>TRBV5-6|-
CASSPGQLQETQYF
>TRBV6-1|-
CASSDSTASTDTQYF